This T cell receptor beta chain derives from a study of T-cell reconstitution after alpha-beta-depleted transplantation in children (dated by TCRdb to about 2016). In the study overall: The study quantitatively tracked T-cell immune reconstitution after TCRalphabeta/CD19-depleted allogeneic hematopoietic cell transplantation in children using TCR repertoire profiling.

Reading the label with the study, this specimen's treatment or condition is: allogeneic hematopoietic cell transplantation with graft depleted of TCRalphabeta T cells and CD19 B cells. TCRalphabeta/CD19-depleted allogeneic hematopoietic cell grafts were given to the transplant recipients, all of whom were children. The library was prepared using PCR. Sequencer: Illumina HiSeq 2500. TCR libraries were prepared with molecular barcoding, using unique molecular identifiers to normalize TCRbeta repertoire quantification. The public reads were reanalyzed by TCRdb: fastp trimming at Q25, MiXCR alignment, in-frame beta chains only. Every entry covers one CDR3 protein and lists the most common genes and DNA from its rows. The table for this sample lists 600,000 to 700,000 distinct CDR3 sequences; about an eighth of them were counted only once. The ten biggest clones cover approximately 0.8% of the sample.

A few counts support this clonotype. It has no known antigen specificity. Base qualities are not recorded, but no much larger clone differs from it by a single base. Points the paper makes about the study in general: The frequencies of hyperexpanded clones fell over the following months, and after one year, T-cell counts and TCRbeta diversity were mostly attributed to newly produced T cells. The apparently early recovery of alphabetaT-cell counts about two months after transplant reportedly depended on only several hundred rapidly expanded clones that came from non-depleted graft cells. The high TCRbeta diversity at day 60 in some patients was ascribed to recipient T cells and intrathymic progenitors that had survived conditioning.

Taken from the germline V gene, the CDR1 and CDR2 loops are SQVTM and ANQGSEA. Trimming costs V 6 bases and J 1 base, and their ends lie 12 bases apart. The CDR3 runs 13 residues from the cysteine to the phenylalanine. The entry retains the CDR3 DNA only, 39 bases that are in frame from base 1. The input for sequencing was PBMCs, taken before TCRalphabeta/CD19-depleted stem cell transplant. The sequence came from a girl aged 2 to 10 with congenital amegakaryocytic thrombocytopenia, due to receive a stem cell transplant. The sequence links TRBV29-1 to TRBJ2-5; the D gene lacks a confident call. The DNA sequence is given as TGCAGCGTCGCTCCGGGTGGCCAAGAGACCCAGTACTTC. Translated, it gives CSVAPGGQETQYF. The variable domain in full, with residues beyond the CDR3 obtained from the reference TRBV29-1 and TRBJ2-5 genes, is SAVISQKPSRDICQRGTSLTIQCQVDSQVTMMFWYRQQPGQSLTLIATANQGSEATYESGFVIDKFPISRPNLTFSTLTVSNMSPEDSSIYLCSVAPGGQETQYFGPGTRLLVL.